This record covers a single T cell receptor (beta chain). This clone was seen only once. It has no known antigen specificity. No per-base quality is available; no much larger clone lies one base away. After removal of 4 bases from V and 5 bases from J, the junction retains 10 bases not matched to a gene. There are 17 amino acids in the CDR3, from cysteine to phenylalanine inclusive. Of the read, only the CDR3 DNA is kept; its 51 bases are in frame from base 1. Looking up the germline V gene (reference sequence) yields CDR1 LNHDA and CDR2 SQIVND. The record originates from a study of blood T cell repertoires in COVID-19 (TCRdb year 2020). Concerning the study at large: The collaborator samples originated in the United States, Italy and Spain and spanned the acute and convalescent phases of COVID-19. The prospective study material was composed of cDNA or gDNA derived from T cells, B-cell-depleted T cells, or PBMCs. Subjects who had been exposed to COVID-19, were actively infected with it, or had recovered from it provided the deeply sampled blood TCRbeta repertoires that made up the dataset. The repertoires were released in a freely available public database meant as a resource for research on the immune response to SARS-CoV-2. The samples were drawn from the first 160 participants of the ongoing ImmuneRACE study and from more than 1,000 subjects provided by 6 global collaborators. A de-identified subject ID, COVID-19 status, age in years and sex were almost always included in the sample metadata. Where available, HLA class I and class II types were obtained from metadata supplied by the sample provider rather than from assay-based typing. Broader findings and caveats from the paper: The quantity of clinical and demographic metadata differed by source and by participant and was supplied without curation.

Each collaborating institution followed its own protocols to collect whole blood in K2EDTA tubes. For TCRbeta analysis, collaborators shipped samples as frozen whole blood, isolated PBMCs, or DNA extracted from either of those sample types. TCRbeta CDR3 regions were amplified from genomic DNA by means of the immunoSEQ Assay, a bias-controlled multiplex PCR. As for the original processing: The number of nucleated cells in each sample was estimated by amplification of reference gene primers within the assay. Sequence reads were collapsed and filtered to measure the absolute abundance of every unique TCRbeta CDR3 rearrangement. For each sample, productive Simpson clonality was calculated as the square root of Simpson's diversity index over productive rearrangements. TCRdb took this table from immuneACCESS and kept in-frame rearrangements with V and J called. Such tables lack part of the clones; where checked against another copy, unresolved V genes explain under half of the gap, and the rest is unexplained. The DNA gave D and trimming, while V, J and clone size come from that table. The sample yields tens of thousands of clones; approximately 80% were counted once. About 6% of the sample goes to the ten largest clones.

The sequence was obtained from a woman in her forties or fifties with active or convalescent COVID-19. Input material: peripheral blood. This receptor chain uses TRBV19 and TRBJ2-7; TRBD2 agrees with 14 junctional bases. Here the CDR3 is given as CASSRLGGTSGRNEQYF. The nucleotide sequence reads TGTGCCAGTAGTAGATTAGGCGGGACTAGCGGGAGAAACGAGCAGTACTTC.